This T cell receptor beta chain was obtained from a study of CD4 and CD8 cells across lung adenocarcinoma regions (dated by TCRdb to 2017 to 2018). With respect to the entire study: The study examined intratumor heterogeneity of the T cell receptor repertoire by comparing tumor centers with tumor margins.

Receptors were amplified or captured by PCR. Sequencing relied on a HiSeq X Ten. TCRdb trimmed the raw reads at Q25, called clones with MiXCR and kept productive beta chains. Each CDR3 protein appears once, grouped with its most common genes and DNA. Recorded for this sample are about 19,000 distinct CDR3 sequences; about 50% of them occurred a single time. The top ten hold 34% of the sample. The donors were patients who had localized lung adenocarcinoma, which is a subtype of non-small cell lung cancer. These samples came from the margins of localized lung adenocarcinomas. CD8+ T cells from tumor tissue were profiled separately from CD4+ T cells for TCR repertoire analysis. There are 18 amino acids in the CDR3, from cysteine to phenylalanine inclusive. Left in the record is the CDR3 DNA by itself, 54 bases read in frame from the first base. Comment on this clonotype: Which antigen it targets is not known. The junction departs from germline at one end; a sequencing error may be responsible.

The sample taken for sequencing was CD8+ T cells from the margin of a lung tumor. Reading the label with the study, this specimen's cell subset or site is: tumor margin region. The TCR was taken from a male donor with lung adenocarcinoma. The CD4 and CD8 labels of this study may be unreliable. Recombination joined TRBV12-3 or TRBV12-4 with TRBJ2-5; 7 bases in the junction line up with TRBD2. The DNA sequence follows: TGTGCCAGCAGTTTTGCGACGCGCGGGAGCCTAGCCCAAGACACCCAGTACTTC. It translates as CASSFATRGSLAQDTQYF.